The 32 T cell receptor beta chains in this list originate from one sample, sequenced in a study of blood T cells in healthy people across ages. The authors ran a second PCR of roughly 7 to 11 cycles using a sample-barcoded 5' primer and a J-beta primer mix. TCRdb itself ran the 5' RACE reads through MiXCR, one entry per CDR3 protein. The table lists about 780,000 distinct CDR3 sequences, 20% to 30% of them singletons. In addition, the sample was reused for a study of T cells of mothers and their children.

The sample was blood. Source of these receptors: a boy aged 5-17 years in good health.

The table lists this clonotype with a few counts. The chain carries TRBV9 and TRBJ2-2, with D maybe TRBD2 (5 bases). The germline V gene encodes CDR1 SGDLS and CDR2 YYNGEE. The CDR3 consists of 14 residues. Trimming pared 6 bases from V and 5 bases from J, leaving 14 bases between. The CDR3 spells CASTPRGRTGELFF. CDR3 DNA: TGTGCCAGCACCCCTCGAGGGCGAACCGGGGAGCTGTTTTTT.

The CDR3 region is CASSFWARLDGYTF. For the CDR3, the DNA is TGCGCCAGCAGCTTCTGGGCAAGGTTGGATGGCTACACCTTC. J is TRBJ1-2 and V is TRBV5-1; no clear D. The germline V gene has CDR1 SGHRS and CDR2 YFSETQ. Deletions cut 2 bases from V and 6 bases from J, with 14 bases between. The CDR3 has 14 residues.

This rearrangement joins TRBV6-1 to TRBJ2-5; D not certain. Germline assignment: CDR1 MNHNS and CDR2 SASEGT. The CDR3 spans 14 residues. V lost 2 bases and J 1 base, leaving 8 bases between the germline ends. The CDR3, as DNA: TGTGCCAGCAGTGAAAGGGATGTCCAAGAGACCCAGTACTTC. It is translated as CASSERDVQETQYF.

This clonotype was seen a few times. V usage is TRBV20-1 and J usage is TRBJ2-5; tentative D call: TRBD2 (6 bases). The CDR3 contains 13 residues. The ends were cut back, 2 bases at V and 9 bases at J, with 16 bases in the middle. Germline-derived CDR1 and CDR2 are DFQATT and SNEGSKA (reference sequence). The CDR3 sequence: CSARSPSVNAQYF. The CDR3 DNA reads as TGCAGTGCTAGATCACCTAGCGTTAACGCCCAGTACTTC.

CDR3 protein: CSARCVSSYF. CDR3 coding DNA: TGCAGTGCTAGATGCGTGAGCTCGTATTTT. This chain links TRBV20-1 with TRBJ2-3; no definite D call. Per the germline V gene, CDR1 is DFQATT and CDR2 is SNEGSKA (reference sequence). V was shortened by 2 bases and J by 14 bases, with 11 bases between the two germline ends. The CDR3 spans 10 residues.

This clonotype was counted a few times. V gene TRBV2 combines with J gene TRBJ2-1; maybe TRBD2 (6 bases). Trimming left V 11 bases short and J 2 bases short, with 7 bases between. The CDR3 covers 11 residues. CDR1 and CDR2 from the germline V gene are SNHLY and FYNNEI. CDR3 region: CACGAYNEQFF. In DNA form, the CDR3 reads TGTGCCTGCGGGGCCTACAATGAGCAGTTCTTC.

This clonotype showed up just a few times. The CDR3: CSARDRGDFYGYTF. In DNA form, the CDR3 reads TGCAGTGCTAGAGACAGGGGGGACTTCTATGGCTACACCTTC. The chain combines TRBV20-1 with TRBJ1-2; 7 nucleotides line up with TRBD1. Trimming took 0 bases from V and 4 from J; bases not matched to a gene: 5. Germline loops: CDR1 DFQATT, CDR2 SNEGSKA (reference sequence). The CDR3 spans 14 residues.

The chain has TRBV5-1 and TRBJ1-2, with D maybe TRBD1 (6 bases). Trimming cost V 4 bases and J 4 bases, with 17 bases left between them. CDR1 and CDR2 from the germline V gene are SGHRS and YFSETQ. This CDR3 has 15 amino acids. The CDR3 DNA sequence: TGCGCCAGCAGCCCCCCGGGGGGGGCGATCTATGGCTACACCTTC. Translation gives CASSPPGGAIYGYTF.

This clonotype was observed a handful of times. The rearrangement links TRBV4-1 to TRBJ1-3; D unresolved. The CDR3 spans 16 residues. V gave up 0 bases and J gave up 0 bases, with 9 bases separating them. Germline V gene lookup returns CDR1 MGHRA and CDR2 YSYEKL. The CDR3 region is CASSQDPAISGNTIYF. As DNA, the CDR3 is TGCGCCAGCAGCCAAGATCCAGCGATCTCTGGAAACACCATATATTTT.

This chain connects TRBV9 to TRBJ2-3; D uncertain. Germline V CDR1 and CDR2: SGDLS, YYNGEE. The V end lost 5 bases, the J end lost 2 bases, and 9 bases lay between the germline ends. The CDR3 spans 13 residues. CDR3 DNA: TGTGCCAGCAGAGGCGGTTACACAGATACGCAGTATTTT. Its protein is CASRGGYTDTQYF.

The J gene is TRBJ2-3, the V gene TRBV7-9, with TRBD2 matching 9 bases. The V gene end was trimmed by 1 base and the J gene end by 4 bases; junction bases not matched to a gene: 6. Germline V lookup: CDR1 SEHNR, CDR2 FQNEAQ (reference sequence). The CDR3 contains 16 residues. In DNA form, the CDR3 reads TGTGCCAGCAGCTTAGTGGCTAGCGGGGCGGCAGATACGCAGTATTTT. It translates to CASSLVASGAADTQYF. Full variable domain (missing parts from reference TRBV7-9 and TRBJ2-3): DTGVSQNPRHKITKRGQNVTFRCDPISEHNRLYWYRQTLGQGPEFLTYFQNEAQLEKSRLLSDRFSAERPKGSFSTLEIQRTEQGDSAMYLCASSLVASGAADTQYFGPGTRLTVL.

The rearrangement joins TRBV28 to TRBJ1-5, with TRBD1 as a possible D gene (6 bases). Per the germline V gene, CDR1 is MDHEN and CDR2 is SYDVKM. V was shortened by 3 bases and J by 7 bases, with 10 bases between the two germline ends. The CDR3 extends over 13 amino acids. CDR3 loop: CASSFQGRQPQHF. In DNA form, the CDR3 reads TGTGCCAGCAGTTTTCAGGGGAGGCAGCCCCAGCATTTT.

The chain employs TRBV15 and TRBJ2-1, with 12 nucleotides matching TRBD2. V lost 1 base and J lost 9; bases outside the gene matches: 10. CDR3 size: 17 residues. The germline CDR1 and CDR2 sequences are LNHNV and YYDKDF (reference sequence). The CDR3 here is CATSRASGRAVVVEQFF. The CDR3 DNA follows: TGTGCCACCAGCAGAGCTAGCGGGAGGGCCGTAGTGGTTGAGCAGTTCTTC.

The chain links TRBV20-1 to TRBJ2-1; 11 bases fit TRBD1. Germline V gives CDR1 DFQATT, CDR2 SNEGSKA (reference sequence). Trimming cost V 6 bases and J 6 bases; bases outside gene matches: 10. The CDR3 contains 15 residues. The CDR3 bases are TGCAGTGCCCCCGACCCCGGGACAGGGGGCAATGAGCAGTTCTTC. Translation: CSAPDPGTGGNEQFF.

The rearrangement links TRBV7-2 to TRBJ1-4; D is ambiguous. V lost 4 bases to trimming and J lost 2 bases, with 5 bases between them. This CDR3 region has 13 residues. CDR1 SGHTA and CDR2 FQGNSA come from the germline V gene. CDR3 bases: TGTGCCAGCAGCTCGAACACTAATGAAAAACTGTTTTTT. Encoded protein: CASSSNTNEKLFF.

This clonotype has just a few counts. The genes are TRBV3-1 and TRBJ1-1, with TRBD1 matching 7 bases. This CDR3 is built from 14 residues. The trim removed 4 bases at V and 6 bases at J, leaving 8 bases unmatched. CDR1 is LGHDT, CDR2 YNNKEL, per germline (reference sequence). The CDR3 region is CASSRTTGAAEAFF. The DNA for the CDR3 is TGTGCCAGCAGCCGAACCACAGGGGCGGCTGAAGCTTTCTTT.

The chain joins TRBV12-3 or TRBV12-4 to TRBJ1-2, with 7 bases aligning to TRBD1. CDR3 size: 14 residues. J was trimmed by 1 base and V by 6 bases; bases with no gene match: 5. The CDR3 DNA is TGTGCCAGCAGGCAGACAGGGTTTAACTATGGCTACACCTTC. The encoded protein is CASRQTGFNYGYTF.

This rearrangement joins TRBV28 to TRBJ2-7; perhaps TRBD2 as D (5 bases). Per the germline V gene, CDR1 is MDHEN and CDR2 is SYDVKM. V was cut by 5 bases and J by 5 bases, with 13 bases left in between. CDR3 length: 13 residues. The CDR3 region is CASSRPGSHEQYF. The CDR3 nucleotides read TGTGCCAGCAGTCGACCGGGGTCTCACGAGCAGTACTTC.

The rearrangement uses TRBV3-1 and TRBJ2-5, with unresolved D. The V gene's germline CDR1 is LGHDT and CDR2 YNNKEL (reference sequence). This CDR3 region has 14 residues. V gave up 4 bases and J gave up 2 bases, with 11 bases separating them. The CDR3 is CASSPDAVQETQYF. The CDR3 coding sequence is TGTGCCAGCAGCCCGGACGCAGTACAAGAGACCCAGTACTTC.

This clonotype was seen a handful of times. The chain couples TRBV9 to TRBJ1-1; no definite D call. Deletions cut 2 bases from V and 6 bases from J, with 14 bases between. Germline-derived CDR1 and CDR2 are SGDLS and YYNGEE. The CDR3 extends over 14 amino acids. CDR3 DNA sequence: TGTGCCAGCAGCGTTGAAGGTGGCGGGTCTGAAGCTTTCTTT. Protein product: CASSVEGGGSEAFF.

The chain couples TRBV5-6 to TRBJ2-5; the D is unclear. V dropped 4 bases and J dropped 3 bases, with 13 bases sitting between them. Germline V lookup: CDR1 SGHDT, CDR2 YYEEEE. The CDR3 spans 14 residues. The CDR3 reads CASSTVRLKETQYF. DNA of the CDR3: TGTGCCAGCAGCACGGTGAGGCTTAAAGAGACCCAGTACTTC.

The J gene is TRBJ2-5, the V gene TRBV29-1; D remains unclear. The better agreement between TRBJ2-7 and the DNA end casts doubt on the J call. Germline V CDR1 and CDR2: SQVTM, ANQGSEA. CDR3 size: 13 residues. The CDR3 spells CSVVGGNSYEQYF. The CDR3 bases are TGCAGCGTTGTAGGTGGAAACTCCTACGAGCAGTACTTC.

This clonotype was seen only once. The chain has TRBV4-2 and TRBJ2-1; 10 positions agree with TRBD1. J was trimmed by 4 bases and V by 3 bases; bases with no gene match: 6. The germline V gene encodes CDR1 LGHNA and CDR2 YNFKEQ. CDR3 length equals 16 residues. The CDR3 DNA follows: TGTGCCAGCAGCCACGAGGACAGGGGGTGGTACAATGAGCAGTTCTTC. This codes for CASSHEDRGWYNEQFF.

This CDR3 is CASTDRAPNYGYTF. The CDR3 coding sequence is TGTGCCAGCACTGACCGGGCCCCAAACTATGGCTACACCTTC. V is TRBV19 and J is TRBJ1-2; D is unclear. Looked up from germline, CDR1 is LNHDA and CDR2 is SQIVND (reference sequence). This CDR3 contains 14 residues. Trimming shortened V by 9 bases and J by 2 bases, and 16 bases separated the two germline ends.

V is TRBV3-1 and J is TRBJ2-7; D may correspond to TRBD1 or TRBD2 (5 bases each). Germline V gene sequence: CDR1 LGHDT, CDR2 YNNKEL (reference sequence). V was cut by 3 bases and J by 4 bases, with 10 bases left in between. The CDR3 has 13 amino acids. The CDR3 DNA sequence: TGTGCCAGCAGCCACCGGGGCTGGTACGAGCAGTACTTC. It is translated as CASSHRGWYEQYF.

The chain links TRBV7-9 to TRBJ2-1; 9 bases line up with TRBD2. Per germline, CDR1 SEHNR and CDR2 FQNEAQ (reference sequence). Losses at the gene ends were 6 bases for V and 4 bases for J; bases not matched to a gene: 4. The CDR3 is made up of 14 amino acids. This CDR3 is CASRLAGQYNEQFF. In DNA, the CDR3 is TGTGCCAGCAGACTAGCGGGTCAATACAATGAGCAGTTCTTC.

This clonotype appeared a few times. J is TRBJ1-4 and V is TRBV20-1; no clear D. Germline CDR1 and CDR2: DFQATT and SNEGSKA (reference sequence). V was pared by 3 bases and J by 2 bases, with 4 bases between. The CDR3 is 12 residues long. The chain's CDR3 is CSASSTNEKLFF. The CDR3 region has the DNA TGCAGTGCTAGTTCTACTAATGAAAAACTGTTTTTT.

The rearrangement links TRBV9 to TRBJ2-1, with TRBD2 matching over 8 bases. The trim removed 3 bases at V and 7 bases at J, leaving 6 bases unmatched. Germline V CDR1 and CDR2: SGDLS, YYNGEE. There are 14 residues in the CDR3. Here the CDR3 reads CASSAGGRVNEQFF. The CDR3 DNA reads TGTGCCAGCAGCGCGGGGGGGCGGGTTAATGAGCAGTTCTTC.

A few counts support this clonotype. The V call is TRBV5-1, the J call TRBJ1-1; a possible D gene is TRBD1 (5 bases). The CDR3 runs 15 residues. Looked up from germline, CDR1 is SGHRS and CDR2 is YFSETQ. Trimming took 0 bases from V and 3 from J, leaving 12 bases between them. The CDR3 region has the DNA TGCGCCAGCAGCTTGGAGTTATTAGGGGACACTGAAGCTTTCTTT. Its translation is CASSLELLGDTEAFF.

This clonotype was observed a handful of times. The rearrangement uses TRBV7-9 and TRBJ2-7, with 7 nucleotides matching TRBD1. This CDR3 is built from 17 residues. The V gene end was trimmed by 5 bases and the J gene end by 0 bases; junction bases not matched to a gene: 13. Germline CDR1 reads SEHNR; CDR2 reads FQNEAQ (reference sequence). The CDR3 is CASSLTGAPLISYEQYF. For the CDR3, the DNA is TGTGCCAGCAGCCTTACAGGGGCCCCCTTAATCTCCTACGAGCAGTACTTC.

In this sample, this clonotype turned up a few times. The genes are TRBV5-1 and TRBJ1-1; no reliable D call. The CDR3 is 15 amino acids. The germline V gene has CDR1 SGHRS and CDR2 YFSETQ. Trimming took off 0 bases at V and 2 bases at J, with 11 bases between the two ends. The CDR3 coding sequence is TGCGCCAGCAGCTTGGACTGGACGGGAAACACTGAAGCTTTCTTT. Its translation: CASSLDWTGNTEAFF.

A few counts support this clonotype. The rearrangement uses TRBV6-1 and TRBJ1-2; D remains unclear. The CDR3 totals 14 residues. Germline-derived CDR1 and CDR2 are MNHNS and SASEGT. With 2 bases removed from V and 5 bases from J, the gap between germline ends came to 12 bases. This CDR3 reads CASSESLQLYGYTF. The CDR3 bases are TGTGCCAGCAGTGAAAGCTTACAGCTTTATGGCTACACCTTC.